Sequencing of this T cell receptor (beta chain) was carried out in a study of technical replicates of blood from a handful of donors. The germline CDR1 and CDR2 sequences are MNHEY and SMNVEV (reference sequence). V shed 6 bases, J shed 7 bases, and the junction held 10 bases outside the gene matches. The CDR3 contains 14 residues. TCRdb keeps only in-frame clones here, not all; method: immunoSEQ multiplex PCR. The table includes approximately 100,000 clones, approximately 96% detected once. The chain is built from TRBV27 and TRBJ2-5, with TRBD1 matching over 8 bases. Specimen: T cells isolated from PBMCs. The sequence was collected from a human donor in good health. CDR3 residues: CASRYRDRSLTQYF. The CDR3, as DNA: TGTGCCAGCAGATACCGGGACAGGTCCTTGACCCAGTACTTC.